These T cell receptor beta chains were read from a single sample in a study of spatial heterogeneity in lung cancer. One entry per CDR3 protein results from TCRdb running MiXCR on the 5' RACE reads. This sample has about 36,000 distinct CDR3 sequences, with 4% to 6% found just once. The sample consisted of PBMCs, taken at surgery. The receptors come from a female donor with early-stage non-small cell lung cancer. Each CDR3 is given with its conserved first and last residue. D genes are given only for firm matches. Size is omitted from some rows. Given values are once, few, many or a class for expanded clones.

d_call: -; j_call: TRBJ1-1; clone_size: few; v_call: TRBV7-9; cdr3_nt: TGTGCCAGCAGCTTACAAGGCGCAAACACTGAAGCTTTCTTT; cdr3_aa: CASSLQGANTEAFF
d_call: TRBD1; j_call: TRBJ2-5; clone_size: few; v_call: TRBV25-1; cdr3_nt: TGTGCCAGCAGTGAACACAGGGGGCTTGGGGAGACCCAGTACTTC; cdr3_aa: CASSEHRGLGETQYF
d_call: -; j_call: TRBJ1-1; clone_size: few; v_call: TRBV9; cdr3_nt: TGTGCCAGCAGCGTACGGGGAGGGGGCACTGAAGCTTTCTTT; cdr3_aa: CASSVRGGGTEAFF
d_call: -; j_call: TRBJ1-1; clone_size: many; v_call: TRBV7-7; cdr3_nt: TGTGCTAGCAGCTTAAAAGAGGGCAGGACAAAAGCTTTCTTT; cdr3_aa: CASSLKEGRTKAFF
d_call: -; j_call: TRBJ2-7; clone_size: many; v_call: TRBV13; cdr3_nt: TGTGCCAGCAGCTTAGCCCATCGCTCCTACGAGCAGTACTTC; cdr3_aa: CASSLAHRSYEQYF
d_call: -; j_call: TRBJ2-1; clone_size: few; v_call: TRBV20-1; cdr3_nt: TGCAGTGCTAGTCGGAGCAGACACTCCTACAATGAGCAGTTCTTC; cdr3_aa: CSASRSRHSYNEQFF
d_call: -; j_call: TRBJ1-5; clone_size: many; v_call: TRBV2; cdr3_nt: TGTGCCAGCACCAGATTCTGGAATCAGCCCCAGCATTTT; cdr3_aa: CASTRFWNQPQHF
d_call: -; j_call: TRBJ2-3; clone_size: many; v_call: TRBV9; cdr3_nt: TGTGCCAGCAGCGTAGACTTTCGGGATACGCAGTATTTT; cdr3_aa: CASSVDFRDTQYF
d_call: TRBD2; j_call: TRBJ2-1; clone_size: -; v_call: TRBV24-1; cdr3_nt: TGTGCCACCAGTGACACTAGCGGGATCGAAGAGCAGTTCTTC; cdr3_aa: CATSDTSGIEEQFF
d_call: -; j_call: TRBJ2-7; clone_size: many; v_call: TRBV6-6; cdr3_nt: TGTGCCAGCAGTTACTCGACAATTGCGCAGTACTTC; cdr3_aa: CASSYSTIAQYF
d_call: -; j_call: TRBJ1-2; clone_size: many; v_call: TRBV15; cdr3_nt: TGTGCCACCAGCGGAGACTATAACTATGGCTACACCTTC; cdr3_aa: CATSGDYNYGYTF
d_call: -; j_call: TRBJ1-1; clone_size: -; v_call: TRBV10-2; cdr3_nt: TGCGCCACCGCATCTCCAGGGTTGTACACTGAAGCTTTCTTT; cdr3_aa: CATASPGLYTEAFF
d_call: TRBD2; j_call: TRBJ2-3; clone_size: -; v_call: TRBV6-5; cdr3_nt: TGTGCCAGCAGTTACTACGGATTCTCGGGGACTACCAGCACAGATACGCAGTATTTT; cdr3_aa: CASSYYGFSGTTSTDTQYF
d_call: -; j_call: TRBJ2-3; clone_size: many; v_call: TRBV15; cdr3_nt: TGTGCCATCCTTAACCCGGGACTGAACACAGATACGCAGTATTTT; cdr3_aa: CAILNPGLNTDTQYF
d_call: TRBD2; j_call: TRBJ2-7; clone_size: many; v_call: TRBV5-1; cdr3_nt: TGCGCCAGCAGCTTGGATGGGCGGGAGCCCTACGAGCAGTACTTC; cdr3_aa: CASSLDGREPYEQYF
d_call: -; j_call: TRBJ1-1; clone_size: -; v_call: TRBV4-2; cdr3_nt: TGTGCCAGCAGCCGGGCAGGGCAGAACACTGAAGCTTTCTTT; cdr3_aa: CASSRAGQNTEAFF
d_call: -; j_call: TRBJ1-2; clone_size: many; v_call: TRBV6-2/TRBV6-3; cdr3_nt: TGTGCCAGCAGTTACTTCGAGTTCCGGGAACAAATTAACTATGGCTACACCTTC; cdr3_aa: CASSYFEFREQINYGYTF
d_call: -; j_call: TRBJ1-6; clone_size: few; v_call: TRBV27; cdr3_nt: TGTGCCAGCAGTTTAGTCTCGGTGGGGGTGTCCCCCCTCCACTTT; cdr3_aa: CASSLVSVGVSPLHF
d_call: -; j_call: TRBJ1-3; clone_size: many; v_call: TRBV7-9; cdr3_nt: TGTGCCAGCAGCTTCTCAGGGGAGAACACCATATATTTT; cdr3_aa: CASSFSGENTIYF
d_call: -; j_call: TRBJ1-2; clone_size: many; v_call: TRBV28; cdr3_nt: TGTGCCAGCAGATCGGGATCCTTAACCTATGGCTACACCTTC; cdr3_aa: CASRSGSLTYGYTF
d_call: TRBD1; j_call: TRBJ1-4; clone_size: many; v_call: TRBV5-4; cdr3_nt: TGTGCCAGCAGCCGGGACAGTTCAACTAATGAAAAACTGTTTTTT; cdr3_aa: CASSRDSSTNEKLFF
d_call: -; j_call: TRBJ2-7; clone_size: many; v_call: TRBV10-3; cdr3_nt: TGTGCCATCAGTGATGGGGGGGCCCCCTACGAGCAGTACTTC; cdr3_aa: CAISDGGAPYEQYF
d_call: -; j_call: TRBJ2-5; clone_size: many; v_call: TRBV15; cdr3_nt: TGTGCCACCAGCGGATTCGGAGAGACCCAGTACTTC; cdr3_aa: CATSGFGETQYF
d_call: TRBD1; j_call: TRBJ1-1; clone_size: many; v_call: TRBV20-1; cdr3_nt: TGCAGTGCACGGGACAGGCGGAACACTGAAGCTTTCTTT; cdr3_aa: CSARDRRNTEAFF
d_call: TRBD1; j_call: TRBJ2-3; clone_size: few; v_call: TRBV6-1; cdr3_nt: TGTGCCAGCAGGGACAGGGGGCCCACAGATACGCAGTATTTT; cdr3_aa: CASRDRGPTDTQYF
d_call: TRBD1; j_call: TRBJ2-2; clone_size: -; v_call: TRBV9; cdr3_nt: TGTGCCAGCAGCCCAGGGACAGGGACCTGGAGCGGGGAGCTGTTTTTT; cdr3_aa: CASSPGTGTWSGELFF
d_call: TRBD2; j_call: TRBJ2-1; clone_size: many; v_call: TRBV28; cdr3_nt: TGTGCCAGCAGCCACGGGGGGGCGGGAGACAATGAGCAGTTCTTC; cdr3_aa: CASSHGGAGDNEQFF
d_call: TRBD2; j_call: TRBJ2-7; clone_size: many; v_call: TRBV20-1; cdr3_nt: TGCAGTGCGGGGACTAGCTACTCCTACGAGCAGTACTTC; cdr3_aa: CSAGTSYSYEQYF
d_call: -; j_call: TRBJ2-5; clone_size: many; v_call: TRBV2; cdr3_nt: TGTGCCAGCGAGGGCCGGACTCAAGAGACCCAGTACTTC; cdr3_aa: CASEGRTQETQYF
d_call: -; j_call: TRBJ1-5; clone_size: -; v_call: TRBV7-9; cdr3_nt: TGTGCCAGCAGCCCCGGGACGGCAGTTAGCAATCAGCCCCAGCATTTT; cdr3_aa: CASSPGTAVSNQPQHF
d_call: -; j_call: TRBJ2-1; clone_size: many; v_call: TRBV19; cdr3_nt: TGTGCCAGTAGTATCGGCGGGATATACAATGAGCAGTTCTTC; cdr3_aa: CASSIGGIYNEQFF
d_call: TRBD2; j_call: TRBJ2-6; clone_size: many; v_call: TRBV6-1; cdr3_nt: TGTGCCAGCAGTGAAGATAGATCACTAGCGGGAGGGCACTCTGGGGCCAACGTCCTGACTTTC; cdr3_aa: CASSEDRSLAGGHSGANVLTF
d_call: -; j_call: TRBJ1-6; clone_size: many; v_call: TRBV6-2/TRBV6-3; cdr3_nt: TGTGCCAGCAGCTACGGACCGAATTCACCCCTCCACTTT; cdr3_aa: CASSYGPNSPLHF
d_call: -; j_call: TRBJ2-2; clone_size: medium-sized; v_call: TRBV12-3/TRBV12-4; cdr3_nt: TGTGCCAGCAGTTTCGGGGGTAACACCGGGGAGCTGTTTTTT; cdr3_aa: CASSFGGNTGELFF
d_call: TRBD1; j_call: TRBJ2-3; clone_size: -; v_call: TRBV20-1; cdr3_nt: TGCAGTGCTAGTCAGGGGGCTGGGGATACGCAGTATTTT; cdr3_aa: CSASQGAGDTQYF
d_call: -; j_call: TRBJ2-5; clone_size: many; v_call: TRBV5-5; cdr3_nt: TGTGCCAGCAGCCCACCCTACAACCAAGAGACCCAGTACTTC; cdr3_aa: CASSPPYNQETQYF
d_call: TRBD2; j_call: TRBJ2-1; clone_size: -; v_call: TRBV20-1; cdr3_nt: TGCAGTGCTCCCCGGCGGCGGGGGGACCTCCTCTTCTCCTACAATGAGCAGTTCTTC; cdr3_aa: CSAPRRRGDLLFSYNEQFF
d_call: TRBD1; j_call: TRBJ1-5; clone_size: many; v_call: TRBV4-1; cdr3_nt: TGCGCCAGCAGCCCCTACAATCTTAGGGCAGGGGGAAATCAGCCCCAGCATTTT; cdr3_aa: CASSPYNLRAGGNQPQHF
d_call: TRBD2; j_call: TRBJ2-5; clone_size: many; v_call: TRBV4-1; cdr3_nt: TGCGCCAGCAGCCAAGCGACTAGCGGGGGGCTCGAAGAGACCCAGTACTTC; cdr3_aa: CASSQATSGGLEETQYF
d_call: -; j_call: TRBJ1-1; clone_size: many; v_call: TRBV6-5; cdr3_nt: TGTGCCAGCAGGAAGAGGACCAACACTGAAGCTTTCTTT; cdr3_aa: CASRKRTNTEAFF
d_call: TRBD2; j_call: TRBJ2-5; clone_size: many; v_call: TRBV2; cdr3_nt: TGTGCCAGCAGTGTGGAGCGGGGGGGCTTGGAGACCCAGTACTTC; cdr3_aa: CASSVERGGLETQYF
d_call: -; j_call: TRBJ2-3; clone_size: -; v_call: TRBV28; cdr3_nt: TGTGCCAGCAGTTTCGTCCAGGGCACAGGTACGCAGTACTTT; cdr3_aa: CASSFVQGTGTQYF
d_call: -; j_call: TRBJ2-1; clone_size: many; v_call: TRBV18; cdr3_nt: TGTGCCAGCTCACCACCCTCTTACTATGAGCAGTTCTTC; cdr3_aa: CASSPPSYYEQFF
d_call: TRBD2; j_call: TRBJ2-3; clone_size: many; v_call: TRBV7-9; cdr3_nt: TGTGCCAGCAGCTTAGGTTTTTTAGCGGGGCATTCAGATACGCAGTATTTT; cdr3_aa: CASSLGFLAGHSDTQYF
d_call: TRBD1; j_call: TRBJ1-2; clone_size: -; v_call: TRBV6-1; cdr3_nt: TGTGCCAGCAGTGAAGCCTTGGGAGGGGGCAAGGTCTATGGCTACACCTTC; cdr3_aa: CASSEALGGGKVYGYTF
d_call: -; j_call: TRBJ2-3; clone_size: many; v_call: TRBV5-1; cdr3_nt: TGCGCCAGCAGCTTTCTCGTGGCAGATACGCAGTATTTT; cdr3_aa: CASSFLVADTQYF
d_call: -; j_call: TRBJ2-2; clone_size: many; v_call: TRBV5-6; cdr3_nt: TGTGCCAGCAGCTTCCAGGGACTGAACACCGGGGAGCTGTTTTTT; cdr3_aa: CASSFQGLNTGELFF
d_call: -; j_call: TRBJ1-1; clone_size: many; v_call: TRBV12-3/TRBV12-4; cdr3_nt: TGTGCCAGCAGTTTAAGGGATGAAGCTTTCTTT; cdr3_aa: CASSLRDEAFF
d_call: -; j_call: TRBJ2-2; clone_size: -; v_call: TRBV12-3/TRBV12-4; cdr3_nt: TGTGCCAGCAGGTCGTGGGGAAGTAGCGGAAACACCGGGGAGCTGTTTTTT; cdr3_aa: CASRSWGSSGNTGELFF
d_call: TRBD2; j_call: TRBJ2-5; clone_size: many; v_call: TRBV4-1; cdr3_nt: TGCGCCAGCAGCCAGCGGGGGGGCTTACAAGAGACCCAGTACTTC; cdr3_aa: CASSQRGGLQETQYF
d_call: -; j_call: TRBJ2-1; clone_size: few; v_call: TRBV20-1; cdr3_nt: TGCAGTGCTAGAGAACGATTGGGGGACAATGAGCAGTTCTTC; cdr3_aa: CSARERLGDNEQFF
d_call: -; j_call: TRBJ2-4; clone_size: few; v_call: TRBV11-2; cdr3_nt: TGTGCCAGCAGCTCGCAGGGGGGGCTTGGCAAAAACATTCAGTACTTC; cdr3_aa: CASSSQGGLGKNIQYF
d_call: TRBD2; j_call: TRBJ2-5; clone_size: many; v_call: TRBV29-1; cdr3_nt: TGCAGCGTTGATCCGGCGGGAGGGCCAGGAGAGACCCAGTACTTC; cdr3_aa: CSVDPAGGPGETQYF
d_call: TRBD2; j_call: TRBJ2-5; clone_size: many; v_call: TRBV3-1; cdr3_nt: TGTGCCAGCAGCCAAGCCCGGACTAGCGGGGCCAAAGAGACCCAGTACTTC; cdr3_aa: CASSQARTSGAKETQYF
d_call: TRBD2; j_call: TRBJ2-3; clone_size: many; v_call: TRBV3-1; cdr3_nt: TGTGCCAGCAGCTTCGGACTAGACGGGGATACGCAGTATTTT; cdr3_aa: CASSFGLDGDTQYF
d_call: -; j_call: TRBJ1-1; clone_size: many; v_call: TRBV5-4; cdr3_nt: TGTGCCAGCAGCTTGGCCGGGTCTTTGGGCACTGAAGCTTTCTTT; cdr3_aa: CASSLAGSLGTEAFF
d_call: -; j_call: TRBJ2-3; clone_size: many; v_call: TRBV5-1; cdr3_nt: TGCGCCAGCAGCTCGACAGGTAGCACAGATACGCAGTATTTT; cdr3_aa: CASSSTGSTDTQYF
d_call: -; j_call: TRBJ2-1; clone_size: many; v_call: TRBV4-3; cdr3_nt: TGCGCCAGCAGCCAAGATCGGCCAGCGCCCTACAATGAGCAGTTCTTC; cdr3_aa: CASSQDRPAPYNEQFF